The 7 T cell receptor beta chains in this list originate from one sample, sequenced in a study of cytomegalovirus exposure and HLA in healthy donors. PCR employed 60 Vbeta and 13 Jbeta primers. Generated by immunoSEQ multiplex PCR, the TCRdb table keeps only in-frame clones and is missing some. The sample lists 70,000 to 100,000 clones; around 81% were seen once. What was sequenced was PBMCs. All receptors derive from a young man in good health and CMV-seronegative.

The rearrangement joins TRBV10-3 to TRBJ1-4, with a tentative D call TRBD1 (5 bases). CDR1 and CDR2 (germline): ENHRY, SYGVKD. The CDR3 has 13 amino acids. V dropped 6 bases and J dropped 5 bases, with 10 bases sitting between them. The CDR3 nucleotides are TGTGCCATCAGCGACAGTACGAATGAAAAACTGTTTTTT. Protein: CAISDSTNEKLFF.

The CDR3: CASSSSRGLDEKLFF. In DNA form, the CDR3 reads TGTGCCAGTAGTTCTAGTCGGGGACTGGATGAAAAACTGTTTTTT. J is TRBJ1-4 and V is TRBV19; tentatively, D is TRBD1 (5 bases). The V and J ends lost 5 bases and 6 bases respectively, with 16 bases between them. Germline values: CDR1 LNHDA, CDR2 SQIVND (reference sequence). This CDR3 region has 15 residues.

This clone has more than one count but fewer than ten. The CDR3 is CASSVAGGTGELFF. Here the CDR3 DNA reads TGTGCCAGCAGTGTAGCGGGCGGCACCGGGGAGCTGTTTTTT. The chain is built from TRBV6-4 and TRBJ2-2, with 7 bases lining up with TRBD2. The CDR3 runs 14 residues. Germline V gene lookup returns CDR1 MRHNA and CDR2 SNTAGT. V lost 4 bases and J lost 4; bases outside the gene matches: 3.

The rearrangement links TRBV9 to TRBJ1-2; TRBD1 aligns across 9 bases. The length of the CDR3 is 15 residues. The J segment lost 3 bases and the V segment lost 9 bases, leaving 12 bases of the junction unmatched. The V gene's germline CDR1 is SGDLS and CDR2 YYNGEE. The CDR3 is CATHFRDRVYYGYTF. The CDR3 DNA reads as TGTGCCACCCATTTTAGGGACAGGGTATACTATGGCTACACCTTC. The full variable domain, its missing parts supplied by reference TRBV9 and TRBJ1-2, is DSGVTQTPKHLITATGQRVTLRCSPRSGDLSVYWYQQSLDQGLQFLIQYYNGEERAKGNILERFSAQQFPDLHSELNLSSLELGDSALYFCATHFRDRVYYGYTFGSGTRLTVV.

The gene calls are TRBV5-1 and TRBJ1-2; tentatively, D is TRBD1 (5 bases). CDR1 SGHRS and CDR2 YFSETQ come from the germline V gene. Trimming shortened V by 0 bases and J by 6 bases, and 12 bases separated the two germline ends. There are 14 residues in the CDR3. The CDR3 region is CASSLEDIEDGYTF. The CDR3 DNA follows: TGCGCCAGCAGCTTGGAGGACATAGAGGATGGCTACACCTTC.

The chain carries TRBV28 and TRBJ2-5, with 7 bases aligning to TRBD1. The J call may be incorrect, as the DNA end agrees better with TRBJ2-7. The CDR3 totals 15 residues. In germline, CDR1 is MDHEN, CDR2 SYDVKM. For the CDR3, the DNA is TGTGCCAGCAGTTGGGACAGATTGACGTTGTCCGAGCAGTACTTC. Translation: CASSWDRLTLSEQYF.

This chain uses TRBV5-1 with TRBJ1-2; D is unclear. V lost 5 bases and J lost 0, with 8 bases in between. CDR3 length equals 13 residues. The germline V gene has CDR1 SGHRS and CDR2 YFSETQ. CDR3 sequence: CASSLLPNYGYTF. The DNA for the CDR3 is TGCGCCAGCAGTTTACTCCCTAACTATGGCTACACCTTC. The full variable domain, in which reference TRBV5-1 and TRBJ1-2 provide the parts outside the CDR3, is KAGVTQTPRYLIKTRGQQVTLSCSPISGHRSVSWYQQTPGQGLQFLFEYFSETQRNKGNFPGRFSGRQFSNSRSEMNVSTLELGDSALYLCASSLLPNYGYTFGSGTRLTVV.